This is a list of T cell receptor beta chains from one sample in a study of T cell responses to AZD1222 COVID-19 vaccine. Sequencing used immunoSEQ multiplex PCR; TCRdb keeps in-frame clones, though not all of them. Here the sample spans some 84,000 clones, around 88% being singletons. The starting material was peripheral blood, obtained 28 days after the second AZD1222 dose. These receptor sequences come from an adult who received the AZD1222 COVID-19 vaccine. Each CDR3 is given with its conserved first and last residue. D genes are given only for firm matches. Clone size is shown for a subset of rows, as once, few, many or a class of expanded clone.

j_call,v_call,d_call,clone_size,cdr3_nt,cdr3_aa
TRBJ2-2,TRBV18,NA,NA,TGTGCCAGCTCACCCAGGGCACCGGCGAACACCGGGGAGCTGTTTTTT,CASSPRAPANTGELFF
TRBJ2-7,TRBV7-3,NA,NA,TGTGCCAGCAGCCGAGGGATGTGGCTTGACGAGCAGTACTTC,CASSRGMWLDEQYF
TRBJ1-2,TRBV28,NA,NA,TGTGCCAGCAGTCTCGCGACAAGGGAGGGCTACACCTTC,CASSLATREGYTF
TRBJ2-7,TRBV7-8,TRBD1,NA,TGTGCCAGCAGCCCTCGGACAGGGGGCGTTGAGCAGTACTTC,CASSPRTGGVEQYF
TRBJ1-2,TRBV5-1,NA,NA,TGCGCCAGCAGCTTGGCCGGGGATGGCTACACCTTC,CASSLAGDGYTF
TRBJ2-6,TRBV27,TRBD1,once,TGTGCCAGCAGTCGCGACAGGGCTGGGGCCAACGTCCTGACTTTC,CASSRDRAGANVLTF
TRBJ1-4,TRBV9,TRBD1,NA,TGTGCCAGCAGCTTGACAGGGCTTAATGAAAAACTGTTTTTT,CASSLTGLNEKLFF
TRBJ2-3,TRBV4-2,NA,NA,TGTGCCAGCAGCCAAGGAGGTAGCGGAGATACGCAGTATTTT,CASSQGGSGDTQYF
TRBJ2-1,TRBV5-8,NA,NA,TGTGCCAGCAGCTCCCGGATCAACCTATATCCCTTCTTC,CASSSRINLYPFF
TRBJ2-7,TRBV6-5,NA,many,TGTGCCAGCGAATATTCAAGCTCCTACGAGCAGTACTTC,CASEYSSSYEQYF
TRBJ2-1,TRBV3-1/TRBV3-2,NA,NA,TGTGCCAGCAGCCCTATACCCCCCTACAATGAGCAGTTCTTC,CASSPIPPYNEQFF
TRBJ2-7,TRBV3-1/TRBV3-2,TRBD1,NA,TGTGCCAGCAGGGGACAGGGGATCGTGAGGGACGAGCAGTACTTC,CASRGQGIVRDEQYF
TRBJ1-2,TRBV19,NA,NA,TGTGCCAGTAGTATCAGCCCGGGGGGAAGCTACACCTTC,CASSISPGGSYTF
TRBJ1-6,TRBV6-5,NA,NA,TGTGCCAGCAGTCCCATGGGGCTAGACAATTCACCCCTCCACTTT,CASSPMGLDNSPLHF
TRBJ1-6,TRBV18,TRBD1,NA,TGTGCCAGCTCAGCCGACAGGGGGCTCCTTTCACCCCTCCACTTT,CASSADRGLLSPLHF
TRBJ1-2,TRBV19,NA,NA,TGTGCCAGTAGTATCTCCGGGACAAGCGGACGCTACACCTTC,CASSISGTSGRYTF
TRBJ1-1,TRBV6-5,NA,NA,TGTGCCAGCAGTTATCCGGCGGGGTCCGACACTGAAGCTTTCTTT,CASSYPAGSDTEAFF
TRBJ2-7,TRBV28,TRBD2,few,TGTGCCAGCAGCCCGACTAGCCCGTACGAGCAGTACTTC,CASSPTSPYEQYF
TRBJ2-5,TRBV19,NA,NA,TGTGCCAGTAGCAGCGGGACAACAGGGGGAGAGACCCAGTACTTC,CASSSGTTGGETQYF
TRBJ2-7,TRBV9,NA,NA,TGTGCCAGCAGCGCCCGTCCCTCAGCCTTATGGGAGCAGTACTTC,CASSARPSALWEQYF
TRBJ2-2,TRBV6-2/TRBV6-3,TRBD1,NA,TGTGCCAGCAGTTCCCCCCGGCCAGGACAGGGGTACACCGGGGAGCTGTTTTTT,CASSSPRPGQGYTGELFF
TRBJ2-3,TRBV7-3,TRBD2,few,TGTGCCAGCAGCCTAATAGCGGGGGAGTCAGATACGCAGTATTTT,CASSLIAGESDTQYF
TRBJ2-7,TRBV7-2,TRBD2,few,TGTGCCAGCAGCTTAGCCTGGACTAGCGGAACCTACGAGCAGTACTTC,CASSLAWTSGTYEQYF
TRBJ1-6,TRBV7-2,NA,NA,TGTGCCAGCAGCTTATCCCCGGGGACGAATTCACCCCTCCACTTT,CASSLSPGTNSPLHF
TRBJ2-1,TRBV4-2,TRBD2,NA,TGTGCCAGCAGCCAAGGGGCGCCTAGCGGGGGTAATGAGCAGTTCTTC,CASSQGAPSGGNEQFF
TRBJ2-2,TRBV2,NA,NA,TGTGCCAGCAGTGCGTCCAAGTACACCGGGGAGCTGTTTTTT,CASSASKYTGELFF
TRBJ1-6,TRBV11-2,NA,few,TGTGCCAGCAGCGAACGGACGGCGAATTCACCCCTCCACTTT,CASSERTANSPLHF
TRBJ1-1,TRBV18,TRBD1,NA,TGTGCCAGCTCACTTCAACCAGGGGGCAACACTGAAGCTTTCTTT,CASSLQPGGNTEAFF
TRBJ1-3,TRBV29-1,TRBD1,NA,TGCAGCGTTGCTGAGGGGACAGGCCTCTCTGGAAACACCATATATTTT,CSVAEGTGLSGNTIYF
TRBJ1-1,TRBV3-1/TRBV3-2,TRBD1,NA,TGTGCCAGCAGCCCGGGACAGGGGGCACGGACTGAAGCTTTCTTT,CASSPGQGARTEAFF
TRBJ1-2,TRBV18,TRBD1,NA,TGTGCCAGCTCACCACCGGGACAGCGAATATACTATGGCTACACCTTC,CASSPPGQRIYYGYTF
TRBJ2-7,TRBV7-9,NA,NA,TGTGCCAGCAGCTTAGGTCGAGGAAACTACGAGCAGTACTTC,CASSLGRGNYEQYF
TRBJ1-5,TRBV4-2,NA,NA,TGTGCCAGCAGCCCTTTGGGCAGGGCCAGCAATCAGCCCCAGCATTTT,CASSPLGRASNQPQHF
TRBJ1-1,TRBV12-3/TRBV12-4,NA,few,TGTGCCAGCAGTTTAATGGGGCAAGCTTTCTTT,CASSLMGQAFF
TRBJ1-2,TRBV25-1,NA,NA,TGTGCCAGCAGCTTCTCGAATGGAGCTCACACCTTC,CASSFSNGAHTF
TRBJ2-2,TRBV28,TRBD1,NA,TGTGCCAGCAGGACAGGGGGTGCCACCGGGGAGCTGTTTTTT,CASRTGGATGELFF
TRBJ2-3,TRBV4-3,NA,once,TGCGCCAGCAGCCAAGCGAGTGGAGGCACAGATACGCAGTATTTT,CASSQASGGTDTQYF
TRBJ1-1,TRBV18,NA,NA,TGTGCCAGCTCACCCCTACTGGGGGGGACGAACACTGAAGCTTTCTTT,CASSPLLGGTNTEAFF
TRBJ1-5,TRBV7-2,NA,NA,TGTGCCAGCAGCAGAGAGGGGCAGGGCTGGCAGCCCCAGCATTTT,CASSREGQGWQPQHF
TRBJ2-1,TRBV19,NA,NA,TGTGCCAGTAGTATACCCGAATCCACTAGCTGGGAGCAGTTCTTC,CASSIPESTSWEQFF
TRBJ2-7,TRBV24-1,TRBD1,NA,TGTGCCACCAGTGATCCACCGGGACAGGGCAACCGGCAGTACTTC,CATSDPPGQGNRQYF
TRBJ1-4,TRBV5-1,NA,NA,TGCGCCAGTTCCACAATCCCTGGACAGCTTAGTGAAAAACTGTTTTTT,CASSTIPGQLSEKLFF
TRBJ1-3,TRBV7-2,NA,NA,TGTGCCAGCAGCCAGGGAGGGACCTCTGGAAACACCATATATTTT,CASSQGGTSGNTIYF
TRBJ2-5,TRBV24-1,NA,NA,TGTGCCACCAGTGATGATAGGGGAGAGACCCAGTACTTC,CATSDDRGETQYF
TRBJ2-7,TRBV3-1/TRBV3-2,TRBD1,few,TGTGCCAGCAGCCAAGATAAGGACAGGCTCTACGAGCAGTACTTC,CASSQDKDRLYEQYF
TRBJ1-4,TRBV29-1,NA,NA,TGCAGCGTTGGACAGGAACGTAATGAAAAACTGTTTTTT,CSVGQERNEKLFF
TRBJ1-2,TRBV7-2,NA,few,TGTGCCAGCAGCGCGGGGCAGGGGTATGGCTACACCTTC,CASSAGQGYGYTF
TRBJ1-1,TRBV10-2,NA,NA,TGCGCCAGCAGTGCGCAGGGTAGGACTGAAGCTTTCTTT,CASSAQGRTEAFF
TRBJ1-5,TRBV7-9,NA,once,TGTGCCAGCAGCCTCGGTCTAGATAGCAATCAGCCCCAGCATTTT,CASSLGLDSNQPQHF
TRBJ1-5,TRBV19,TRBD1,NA,TGTGCCAGTAGTCCGGACAGGGGTAGGCAGCCCCAGCATTTT,CASSPDRGRQPQHF
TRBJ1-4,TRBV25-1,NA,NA,TGTGCCAGCAGTAAACTAGACACCTATAATGAAAAACTGTTTTTT,CASSKLDTYNEKLFF
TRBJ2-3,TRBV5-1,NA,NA,TGCGCCAGCAGCTTCGGGACGGGACCAAGCACAGATACGCAGTATTTT,CASSFGTGPSTDTQYF
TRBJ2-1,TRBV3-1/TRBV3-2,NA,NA,TGTGCCAGCAGCACTACCTGGGATGGCGAGCAGTTCTTC,CASSTTWDGEQFF
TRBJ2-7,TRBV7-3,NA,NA,TGTGCCAGCAGCTTAGATGCAGGGCCCGCTTACGAGCAGTACTTC,CASSLDAGPAYEQYF